This TCR beta chain comes out of a study of cytomegalovirus exposure and HLA in healthy donors. In the case of this clone: Antigen specificity is unknown.

Libraries were prepared by immunoSEQ multiplex PCR; TCRdb keeps only in-frame clonotypes and omits some of them. The profile shows 250,000 to 350,000 clones, roughly 87% of them singletons. The CDR3 extends over 19 amino acids. Germline CDR1 is SGHAT and CDR2 is FQNNGV. V lost 3 bases to trimming and J lost 1 base, with 24 bases between them. The study, taken as a whole, reports: TCR sequences were mostly rare, though some public TCRs occurred in many donors.

This TCR was sampled from a young man in good health and CMV-seronegative. Sequencing was performed on PBMCs. The V call is TRBV11-2, the J call TRBJ1-2; D gene ambiguous. CDR3 coding DNA: TGTGCCAGCAGCTTTGGTTCTGGGCCCCTCTATAAATTTAACTATGGCTACACCTTC. Protein sequence: CASSFGSGPLYKFNYGYTF.